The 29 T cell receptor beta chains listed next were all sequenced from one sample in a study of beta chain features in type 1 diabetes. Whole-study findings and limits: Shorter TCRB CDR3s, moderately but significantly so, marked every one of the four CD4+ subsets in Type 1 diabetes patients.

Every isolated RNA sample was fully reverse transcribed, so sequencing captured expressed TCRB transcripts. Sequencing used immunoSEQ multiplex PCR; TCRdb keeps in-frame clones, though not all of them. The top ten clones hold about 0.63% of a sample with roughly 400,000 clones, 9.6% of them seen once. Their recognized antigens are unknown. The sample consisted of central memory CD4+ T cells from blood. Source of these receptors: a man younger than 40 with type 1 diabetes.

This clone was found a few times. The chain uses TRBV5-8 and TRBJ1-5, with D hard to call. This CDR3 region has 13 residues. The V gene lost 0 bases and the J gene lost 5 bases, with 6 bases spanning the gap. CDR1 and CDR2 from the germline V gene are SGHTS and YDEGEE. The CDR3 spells CASSLGLHQPQHF. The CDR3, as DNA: TGTGCCAGCAGCTTGGGGCTACATCAGCCCCAGCATTTT. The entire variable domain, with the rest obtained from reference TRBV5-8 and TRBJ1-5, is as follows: EAGVTQSPTHLIKTRGQQATLRCSPISGHTSVYWYQQALGLGLQFLLWYDEGEERNRGNFPPRFSGRQFPNYSSELNVNALELEDSALYLCASSLGLHQPQHFGDGTRLSIL.

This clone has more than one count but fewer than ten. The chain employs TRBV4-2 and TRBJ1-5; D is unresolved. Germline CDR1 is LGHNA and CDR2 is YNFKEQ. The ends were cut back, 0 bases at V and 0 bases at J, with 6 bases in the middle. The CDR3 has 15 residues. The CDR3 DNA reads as TGTGCCAGCAGCCAAGACAGAAATAGCAATCAGCCCCAGCATTTT. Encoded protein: CASSQDRNSNQPQHF.

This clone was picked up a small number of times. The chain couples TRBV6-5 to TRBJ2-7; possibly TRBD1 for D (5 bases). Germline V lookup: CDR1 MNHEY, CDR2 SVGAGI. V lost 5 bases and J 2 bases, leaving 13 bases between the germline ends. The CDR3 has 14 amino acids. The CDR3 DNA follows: TGTGCCAGCAGTACCACCCAGGGAACCTACGAGCAGTACTTC. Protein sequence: CASSTTQGTYEQYF.

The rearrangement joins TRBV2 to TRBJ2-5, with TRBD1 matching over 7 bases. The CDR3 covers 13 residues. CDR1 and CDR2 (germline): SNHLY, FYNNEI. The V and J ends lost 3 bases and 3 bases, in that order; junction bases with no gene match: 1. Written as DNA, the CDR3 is TGTGCCAGCAGTGATCAGGGGGAAGAGACCCAGTACTTC. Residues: CASSDQGEETQYF.

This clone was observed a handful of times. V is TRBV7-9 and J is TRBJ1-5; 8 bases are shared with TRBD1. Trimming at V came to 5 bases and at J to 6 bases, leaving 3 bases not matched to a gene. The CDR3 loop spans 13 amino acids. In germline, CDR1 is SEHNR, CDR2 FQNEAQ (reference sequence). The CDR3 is CASSPGQVQPQHF. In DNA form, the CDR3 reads TGTGCCAGCAGCCCGGGACAGGTTCAGCCCCAGCATTTT.

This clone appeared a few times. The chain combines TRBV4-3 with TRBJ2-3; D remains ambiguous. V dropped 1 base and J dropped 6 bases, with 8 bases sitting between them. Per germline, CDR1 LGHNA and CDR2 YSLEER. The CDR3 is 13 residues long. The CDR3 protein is CASSQALGDTQYF. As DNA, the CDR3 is TGCGCCAGCAGCCAAGCCTTAGGGGATACGCAGTATTTT.

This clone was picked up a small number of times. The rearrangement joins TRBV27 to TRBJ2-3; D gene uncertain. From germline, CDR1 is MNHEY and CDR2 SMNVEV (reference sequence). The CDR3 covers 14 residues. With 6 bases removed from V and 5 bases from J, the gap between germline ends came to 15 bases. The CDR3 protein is CASSSPRDGDTQYF. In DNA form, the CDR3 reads TGTGCCAGCAGCTCCCCGAGAGATGGAGATACGCAGTATTTT.

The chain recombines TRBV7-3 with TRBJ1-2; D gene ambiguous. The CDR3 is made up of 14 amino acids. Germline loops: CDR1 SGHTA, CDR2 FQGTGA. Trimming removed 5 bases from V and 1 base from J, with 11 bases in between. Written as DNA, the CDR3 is TGTGCCAGCAGCCCCTATGTACTTAACTATGGCTACACCTTC. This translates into CASSPYVLNYGYTF.

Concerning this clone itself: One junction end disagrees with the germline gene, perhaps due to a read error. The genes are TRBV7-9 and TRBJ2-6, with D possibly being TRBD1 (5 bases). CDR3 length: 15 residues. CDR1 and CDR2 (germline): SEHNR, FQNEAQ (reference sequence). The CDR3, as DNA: TGTGCCAGCAGCTTACAGCACTCTGGGGCCAACGTCCCGACTTTC. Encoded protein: CASSLQHSGANVPTF. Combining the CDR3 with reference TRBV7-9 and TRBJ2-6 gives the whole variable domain DTGVSQNPRHKITKRGQNVTFRCDPISEHNRLYWYRQTLGQGPEFLTYFQNEAQLEKSRLLSDRFSAERPKGSFSTLEIQRTEQGDSAMYLCASSLQHSGANVPTFGAGSRLTVL.

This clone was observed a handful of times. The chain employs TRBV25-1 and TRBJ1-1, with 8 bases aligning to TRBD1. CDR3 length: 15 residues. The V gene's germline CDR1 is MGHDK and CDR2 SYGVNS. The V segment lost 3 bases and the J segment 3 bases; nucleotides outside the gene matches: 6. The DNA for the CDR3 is TGTGCCAGCAGTGACAGCCCGACAGGGGACACTGAAGCTTTCTTT. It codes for CASSDSPTGDTEAFF.

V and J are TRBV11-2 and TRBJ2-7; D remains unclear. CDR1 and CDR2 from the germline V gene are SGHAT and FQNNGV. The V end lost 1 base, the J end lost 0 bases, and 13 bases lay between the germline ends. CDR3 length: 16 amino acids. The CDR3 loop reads CASSLGPGFGSYEQYF. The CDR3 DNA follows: TGTGCCAGCAGCTTAGGTCCCGGGTTCGGCTCCTACGAGCAGTACTTC.

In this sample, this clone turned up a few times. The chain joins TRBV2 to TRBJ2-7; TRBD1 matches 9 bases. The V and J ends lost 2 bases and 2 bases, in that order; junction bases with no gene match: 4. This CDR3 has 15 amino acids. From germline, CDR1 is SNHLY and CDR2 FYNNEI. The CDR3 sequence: CASSETRDRAYEQYF. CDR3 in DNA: TGTGCCAGCAGTGAAACCCGGGACAGGGCCTACGAGCAGTACTTC.

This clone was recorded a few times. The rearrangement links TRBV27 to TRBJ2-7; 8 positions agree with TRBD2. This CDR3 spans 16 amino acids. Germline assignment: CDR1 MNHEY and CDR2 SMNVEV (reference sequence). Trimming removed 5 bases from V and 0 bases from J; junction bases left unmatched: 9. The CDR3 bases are TGTGCCAGCAGTCCCCGGGGGGCGGGAGGCTCCTACGAGCAGTACTTC. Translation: CASSPRGAGGSYEQYF.

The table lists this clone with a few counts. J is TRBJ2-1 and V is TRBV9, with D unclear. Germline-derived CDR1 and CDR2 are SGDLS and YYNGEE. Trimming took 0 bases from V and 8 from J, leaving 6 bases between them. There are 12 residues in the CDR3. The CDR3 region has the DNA TGTGCCAGCAGCGTAGTGACGGATGAGCAGTTCTTC. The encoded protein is CASSVVTDEQFF.

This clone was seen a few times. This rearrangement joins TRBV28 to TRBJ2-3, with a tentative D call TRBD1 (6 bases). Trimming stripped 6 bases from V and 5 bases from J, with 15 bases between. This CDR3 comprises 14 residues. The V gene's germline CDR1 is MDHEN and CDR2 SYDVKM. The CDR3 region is CASRPQGLEDTQYF. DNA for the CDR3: TGTGCCAGCAGACCCCAGGGGCTTGAAGATACGCAGTATTTT.

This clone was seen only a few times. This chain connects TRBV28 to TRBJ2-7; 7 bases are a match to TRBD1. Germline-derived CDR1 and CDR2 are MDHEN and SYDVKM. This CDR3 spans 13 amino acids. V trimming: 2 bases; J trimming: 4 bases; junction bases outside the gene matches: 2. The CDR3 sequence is CASSLGTDYEQYF. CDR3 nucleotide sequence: TGTGCCAGCAGTTTAGGGACAGATTACGAGCAGTACTTC.

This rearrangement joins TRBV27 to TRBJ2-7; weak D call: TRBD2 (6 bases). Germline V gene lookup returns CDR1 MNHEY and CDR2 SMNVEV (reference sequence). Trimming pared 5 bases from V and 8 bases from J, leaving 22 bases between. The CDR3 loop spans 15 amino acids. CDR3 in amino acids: CASSEAGGSGSQQYF. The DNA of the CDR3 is TGTGCCAGCAGTGAAGCAGGAGGGTCGGGCAGCCAGCAGTACTTC.

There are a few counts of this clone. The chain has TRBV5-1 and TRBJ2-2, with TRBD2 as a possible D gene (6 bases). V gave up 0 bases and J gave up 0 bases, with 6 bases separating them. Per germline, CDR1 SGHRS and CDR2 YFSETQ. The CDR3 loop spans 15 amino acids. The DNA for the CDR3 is TGCGCCAGCAGCTTGGGCGGGACGAACACCGGGGAGCTGTTTTTT. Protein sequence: CASSLGGTNTGELFF.

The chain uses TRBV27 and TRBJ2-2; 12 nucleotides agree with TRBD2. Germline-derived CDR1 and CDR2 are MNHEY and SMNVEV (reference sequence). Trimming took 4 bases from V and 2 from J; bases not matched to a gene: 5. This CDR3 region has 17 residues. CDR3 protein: CASSYLAGGGNTGELFF. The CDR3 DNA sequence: TGTGCCAGCAGTTATCTAGCGGGAGGGGGCAACACCGGGGAGCTGTTTTTT.

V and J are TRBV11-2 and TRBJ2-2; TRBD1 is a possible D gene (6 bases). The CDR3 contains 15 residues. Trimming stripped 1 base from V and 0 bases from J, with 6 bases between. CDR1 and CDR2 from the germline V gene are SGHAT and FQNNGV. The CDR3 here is CASSLGTANTGELFF. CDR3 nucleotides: TGTGCCAGCAGCTTAGGGACAGCGAACACCGGGGAGCTGTTTTTT.

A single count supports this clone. The CDR3 coding sequence is TGTGCCAGCAGACACCAGCGGGAGGGTAACAATGAGCAGTTCTTC. Residues: CASRHQREGNNEQFF. The chain links TRBV6-5 to TRBJ2-1; 10 positions match TRBD2. V gave up 6 bases and J gave up 5 bases; unmatched junction bases: 7. CDR1 and CDR2 (germline): MNHEY, SVGAGI. The CDR3 totals 15 residues.

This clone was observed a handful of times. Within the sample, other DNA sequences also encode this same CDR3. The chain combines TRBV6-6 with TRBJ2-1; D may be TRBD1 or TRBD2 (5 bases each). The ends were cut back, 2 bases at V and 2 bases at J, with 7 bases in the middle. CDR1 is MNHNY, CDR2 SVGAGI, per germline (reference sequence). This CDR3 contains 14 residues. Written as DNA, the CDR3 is TGTGCCAGCAGTTACGAGGGACCCTACAATGAGCAGTTCTTC. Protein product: CASSYEGPYNEQFF.

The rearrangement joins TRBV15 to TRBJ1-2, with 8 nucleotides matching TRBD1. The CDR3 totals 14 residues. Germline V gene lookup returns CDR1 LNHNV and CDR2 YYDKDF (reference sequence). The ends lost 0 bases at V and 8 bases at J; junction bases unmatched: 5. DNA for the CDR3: TGTGCCACCAGCAGAGATCAGGGGGCGACAGGCTACACCTTC. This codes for CATSRDQGATGYTF.

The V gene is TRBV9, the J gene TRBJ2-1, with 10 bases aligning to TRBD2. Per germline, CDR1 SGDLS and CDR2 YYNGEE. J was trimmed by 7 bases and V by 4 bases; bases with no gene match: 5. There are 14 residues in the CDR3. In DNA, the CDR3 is TGTGCCAGCAGCTCCGGGACTAGCGAGAATGAGCAGTTCTTC. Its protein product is CASSSGTSENEQFF.

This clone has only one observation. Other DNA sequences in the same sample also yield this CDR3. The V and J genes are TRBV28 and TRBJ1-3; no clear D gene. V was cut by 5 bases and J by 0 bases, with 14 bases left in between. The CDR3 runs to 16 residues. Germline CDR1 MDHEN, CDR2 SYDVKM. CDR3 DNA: TGTGCCAGCAGTCCCTGGTCGGCGACCTCTGGAAACACCATATATTTT. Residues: CASSPWSATSGNTIYF.

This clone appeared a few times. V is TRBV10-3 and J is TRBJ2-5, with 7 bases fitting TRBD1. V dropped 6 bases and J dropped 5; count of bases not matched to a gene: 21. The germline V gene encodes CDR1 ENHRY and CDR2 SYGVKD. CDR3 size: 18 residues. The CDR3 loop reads CAISLLFESRQGSETQYF. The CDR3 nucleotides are TGTGCCATCAGCCTGCTATTTGAGTCGAGACAGGGAAGCGAGACCCAGTACTTC.

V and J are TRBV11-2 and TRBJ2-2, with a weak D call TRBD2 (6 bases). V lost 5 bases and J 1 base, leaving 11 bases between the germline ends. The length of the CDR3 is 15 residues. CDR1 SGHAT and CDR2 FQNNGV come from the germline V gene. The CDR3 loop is CASSLTRGNTGELFF. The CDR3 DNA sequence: TGTGCCAGCAGCCTGACTAGGGGGAACACCGGGGAGCTGTTTTTT.

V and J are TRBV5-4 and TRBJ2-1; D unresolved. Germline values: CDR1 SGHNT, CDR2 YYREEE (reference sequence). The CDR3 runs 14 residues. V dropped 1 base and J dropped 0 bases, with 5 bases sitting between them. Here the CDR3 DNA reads TGTGCCAGCAGCTTGAGGAGCTCCTACAATGAGCAGTTCTTC. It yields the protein CASSLRSSYNEQFF.

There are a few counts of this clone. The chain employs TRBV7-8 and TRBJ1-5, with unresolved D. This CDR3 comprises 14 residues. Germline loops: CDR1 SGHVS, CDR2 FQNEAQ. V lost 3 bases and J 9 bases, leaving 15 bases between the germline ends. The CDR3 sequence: CASSFGRRTVPQHF. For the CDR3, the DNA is TGTGCCAGCAGCTTCGGGAGAAGGACCGTGCCCCAGCATTTT.